These 24 T cell receptor beta chains were sequenced from one sample in a study of T-cell reconstitution after alpha-beta-depleted transplantation in children. The TCRbeta library incorporated unique molecular identifiers. TCRdb passed the PCR reads through MiXCR, listing each CDR3 protein once. The sample lists approximately 390,000 distinct CDR3 sequences; approximately 11% were seen once. The sequenced sample was PBMCs from the stem cell graft donor, obtained from the stem cell graft. These TCRs come from a human donor who donated a stem cell graft to a child with acute myeloid leukemia.

V and J are TRBV6-2 or TRBV6-3 and TRBJ2-7; TRBD2 aligns across 7 bases. With V trimmed by 6 bases and J by 5 bases, 7 bases remained unmatched. The germline CDR1 and CDR2 sequences are MNHEY and SVGEGT. The CDR3 is 13 amino acids. In nucleotides, the CDR3 is TGTGCCAGCAGGGGAGCGGGAAGGGACGAGCAGTACTTC. Translating it yields CASRGAGRDEQYF.

This clonotype has more than one count but fewer than ten. The V and J genes are TRBV5-6 and TRBJ1-1; 8 bases align to TRBD1. CDR3 length equals 14 residues. The V gene's germline CDR1 is SGHDT and CDR2 YYEEEE. Unmatched junction bases numbered 4, after V lost 0 bases and J lost 6 bases. DNA for the CDR3: TGTGCCAGCAGCTTGGCAGGGGGCGAGGCTGAAGCTTTCTTT. Translated: CASSLAGGEAEAFF.

This clonotype was found a few times. The CDR3 here is CASSLRAGWGYGYTF. The CDR3 DNA sequence: TGTGCCAGCAGTTTGAGGGCCGGGTGGGGGTATGGCTACACCTTC. The chain combines TRBV6-5 with TRBJ1-2, with a possible D match to TRBD1 (5 bases). V was pared by 4 bases and J by 5 bases, with 17 bases between. The CDR3 loop spans 15 amino acids. Germline assignment: CDR1 MNHEY and CDR2 SVGAGI.

This clonotype was recorded a few times. V is TRBV9 and J is TRBJ2-3; 7 positions agree with TRBD2. In germline, CDR1 is SGDLS, CDR2 YYNGEE. The CDR3 is 13 residues long. Trimming cost V 0 bases and J 6 bases; bases outside gene matches: 1. The CDR3 here is CASSVGAGDTQYF. DNA for the CDR3: TGTGCCAGCAGCGTAGGAGCGGGGGATACGCAGTATTTT.

This clonotype appeared a few times. This chain connects TRBV5-1 to TRBJ1-2, with 10 bases matching TRBD1. Germline CDR1 is SGHRS and CDR2 is YFSETQ. The CDR3 has 16 amino acids. The V and J ends lost 3 bases and 4 bases, in that order; junction bases with no gene match: 9. This CDR3 reads CASSYAPGQGSYGYTF. In nucleotides, the CDR3 is TGCGCCAGCAGCTACGCCCCGGGACAGGGGAGCTATGGCTACACCTTC.

This clonotype was picked up a small number of times. This rearrangement joins TRBV6-1 to TRBJ1-2; perhaps TRBD1 as D (5 bases). CDR1 MNHNS and CDR2 SASEGT come from the germline V gene. The CDR3 has 13 residues. Trimming removed 6 bases from V and 6 bases from J, with 14 bases in between. The CDR3 DNA follows: TGTGCCAGCAGACGGGACTCCGAACATGGCTACACCTTC. Its translation is CASRRDSEHGYTF.

The table lists this clonotype with many counts. The chain combines TRBV6-1 with TRBJ2-7, with a tentative D call TRBD1 (6 bases). Germline V gene sequence: CDR1 MNHNS, CDR2 SASEGT. This CDR3 comprises 13 residues. Trimming removed 4 bases at V and 1 base at J, with 8 bases between. The CDR3 nucleotides are TGTGCCAGCAGTGCGACAGGATCCTACGAGCAGTACGTC. The encoded protein is CASSATGSYEQYV.

Many counts were recorded for this clonotype. J is TRBJ2-5 and V is TRBV20-1; possibly TRBD2 for D (7 bases). Trimming left V 0 bases short and J 5 bases short, with 13 bases between. The CDR3 spans 14 residues. Germline CDR1 and CDR2: DFQATT and SNEGSKA (reference sequence). The CDR3 nucleotides are TGCAGTGCTAGAGATCTACAGGGAGGGGAGACCCAGTACTTC. This sequence encodes CSARDLQGGETQYF.

This clonotype was found many times. V usage is TRBV5-5 and J usage is TRBJ2-5; 9 nucleotides agree with TRBD2. The length of the CDR3 is 16 residues. V lost 5 bases and J lost 5; bases outside the gene matches: 13. From germline, CDR1 is SGHKS and CDR2 YYEKEE (reference sequence). The DNA of the CDR3 is TGTGCCAGCAGTAGCGGCGGGCTAGCGGGACGGGAGACCCAGTACTTC. Protein sequence: CASSSGGLAGRETQYF.

This chain joins TRBV20-1 and TRBJ2-1, with TRBD2 matching over 10 bases. Looked up from germline, CDR1 is DFQATT and CDR2 is SNEGSKA (reference sequence). Losses at the gene ends were 3 bases for V and 6 bases for J; bases not matched to a gene: 5. The CDR3 length is 14 residues. The CDR3 spells CSASVSGRSNEQFF. CDR3 DNA: TGCAGTGCTAGCGTTAGCGGGAGGAGCAATGAGCAGTTCTTC.

The gene calls are TRBV20-1 and TRBJ2-1, with D perhaps assigned TRBD1 or TRBD2 (6 bases each). The length of the CDR3 is 16 residues. Germline V gene data show CDR1 as DFQATT and CDR2 as SNEGSKA (reference sequence). The ends were cut back, 7 bases at V and 0 bases at J, with 19 bases in the middle. The CDR3 nucleotides read TGCAGTGTTAGGGGGGTCGTCGGAAGCTCCTACAATGAGCAGTTCTTC. Translating it yields CSVRGVVGSSYNEQFF.

The rearrangement uses TRBV27 and TRBJ1-1; 9 bases are a match to TRBD1. V lost 2 bases to trimming and J lost 0 bases; unmatched junction nucleotides: 7. Germline values: CDR1 MNHEY, CDR2 SMNVEV (reference sequence). The CDR3 is 17 residues long. CDR3 amino acids: CASSLPPRQGVNTEAFF. In DNA, the CDR3 is TGTGCCAGCAGTTTACCGCCCCGACAGGGGGTGAACACTGAAGCTTTCTTT.

This clonotype was found many times. The V and J genes are TRBV3-1 and TRBJ1-1; perhaps TRBD1 as D (6 bases). Trimming took off 4 bases at V and 1 base at J, with 16 bases between the two ends. The CDR3 is 16 residues long. Germline loops: CDR1 LGHDT, CDR2 YNNKEL (reference sequence). CDR3 residues: CASSPASDRANTEAFF. The CDR3 DNA reads as TGTGCCAGCAGCCCAGCATCGGACAGAGCGAACACTGAAGCTTTCTTT.

The sample holds a few counts of this clonotype. The chain carries TRBV12-3 or TRBV12-4 and TRBJ1-1; 9 nucleotides match TRBD1. This CDR3 has 14 amino acids. V lost 7 bases, J lost 4 bases, and 7 bases stayed unmatched. CDR3 region: CASTLTGGITEAFF. CDR3 nucleotide sequence: TGTGCCAGCACTCTCACAGGGGGCATCACTGAAGCTTTCTTT.

The V and J genes are TRBV6-1 and TRBJ2-7; D possibly corresponds to TRBD1 (5 bases). This CDR3 contains 15 residues. CDR1 and CDR2 (germline): MNHNS, SASEGT. V lost 6 bases to trimming and J lost 9 bases, with 24 bases between them. CDR3 amino acids: CASRPGSLGELGQYF. CDR3 DNA sequence: TGTGCCAGCAGACCGGGTAGTTTAGGGGAATTGGGGCAGTACTTC.

This clonotype was seen more than once but under ten times. This CDR3 is CASSLDPADEQYF. As DNA, the CDR3 is TGCGCCAGCAGCTTGGACCCAGCGGACGAGCAGTACTTC. The J gene is TRBJ2-7, the V gene TRBV5-1; D is possibly TRBD2 (5 bases). The CDR3 loop spans 13 amino acids. Trimming shortened V by 0 bases and J by 5 bases, and 9 bases separated the two germline ends. Germline lookup yields CDR1 SGHRS and CDR2 YFSETQ.

The chain recombines TRBV6-2 or TRBV6-3 with TRBJ1-4; D remains ambiguous. The germline V and J ends were trimmed by 0 bases and 8 bases, with 7 bases remaining between them. Germline loops: CDR1 MNHEY, CDR2 SVGEGT. This CDR3 region has 13 residues. The CDR3 loop reads CASSYSGKEKLFF. The CDR3 coding sequence is TGTGCCAGCAGTTACTCCGGAAAAGAAAAACTGTTTTTT.

The table lists this clonotype with a few counts. The V and J genes are TRBV20-1 and TRBJ1-2; TRBD1 matches 11 bases. Germline V gene lookup returns CDR1 DFQATT and CDR2 SNEGSKA (reference sequence). The CDR3 runs 16 residues. Trimming cost V 6 bases and J 5 bases; bases outside gene matches: 14. CDR3 loop: CSAFAKGQGGIYGYTF. The CDR3 coding sequence is TGCAGTGCATTCGCGAAGGGACAGGGGGGGATATATGGCTACACCTTC.

This clonotype has at least ten counts. The V gene is TRBV6-4, the J gene TRBJ2-7; perhaps TRBD1 as D (5 bases). CDR3 length: 14 amino acids. V was pared by 10 bases and J by 1 base, with 17 bases between. Germline lookup yields CDR1 MRHNA and CDR2 SNTAGT. The CDR3 spells CATSMGQGSYEQYV. Written as DNA, the CDR3 is TGTGCCACCTCCATGGGGCAGGGTTCCTACGAGCAGTACGTC.

This sequence joins TRBV20-1 and TRBJ2-1; 9 bases fit TRBD2. CDR1 is DFQATT and CDR2 is SNEGSKA in the germline V gene (reference sequence). The CDR3 covers 14 residues. Trimming at V came to 6 bases and at J to 4 bases, leaving 7 bases not matched to a gene. The CDR3 DNA reads TGCAGTGCCCAGAGCGGGGGGAATTACAATGAGCAGTTCTTC. Its protein product is CSAQSGGNYNEQFF.

Ten or more counts support this clonotype. The V and J genes are TRBV19 and TRBJ2-1; 12 bases match TRBD2. Germline CDR1 reads LNHDA; CDR2 reads SQIVND (reference sequence). The CDR3 runs 17 residues. The junction had 3 bases not matched to a gene; V was cut back by 3 bases and J by 0 bases. CDR3 region: CASSIASGGASYNEQFF. Written as DNA, the CDR3 is TGTGCCAGTAGTATTGCTAGCGGGGGGGCCTCCTACAATGAGCAGTTCTTC.

The sample holds a few counts of this clonotype. The V and J genes are TRBV18 and TRBJ1-1; weak D call: TRBD1 (5 bases). Germline V gene data show CDR1 as KGHSH and CDR2 as LQKENI. Between the trimmed V and J ends, which lost 4 bases and 4 bases, there was a span of 13 bases. This CDR3 is 14 amino acids long. The CDR3 here is CASSLPGRGTEAFF. The CDR3 DNA sequence: TGTGCCAGCTCACTCCCCGGGAGGGGCACTGAAGCTTTCTTT.

The chain links TRBV18 to TRBJ1-2, with D tentatively TRBD1 (6 bases). This CDR3 contains 15 residues. V was cut by 3 bases and J by 3 bases, with 14 bases left in between. Germline CDR1 KGHSH, CDR2 LQKENI. For the CDR3, the DNA is TGTGCCAGCTCACCGGGAAGCCGGACAGACTATGGCTACACCTTC. Residues: CASSPGSRTDYGYTF.

This sequence joins TRBV4-1 and TRBJ2-1; a weak D match, TRBD2 (5 bases). Germline lookup yields CDR1 MGHRA and CDR2 YSYEKL. V was clipped by 0 bases and J by 8 bases, with 11 bases between them. This CDR3 has 14 amino acids. CDR3 residues: CASSQDWSRDEQFF. The DNA for the CDR3 is TGCGCCAGCAGCCAAGATTGGTCGAGGGATGAGCAGTTCTTC.